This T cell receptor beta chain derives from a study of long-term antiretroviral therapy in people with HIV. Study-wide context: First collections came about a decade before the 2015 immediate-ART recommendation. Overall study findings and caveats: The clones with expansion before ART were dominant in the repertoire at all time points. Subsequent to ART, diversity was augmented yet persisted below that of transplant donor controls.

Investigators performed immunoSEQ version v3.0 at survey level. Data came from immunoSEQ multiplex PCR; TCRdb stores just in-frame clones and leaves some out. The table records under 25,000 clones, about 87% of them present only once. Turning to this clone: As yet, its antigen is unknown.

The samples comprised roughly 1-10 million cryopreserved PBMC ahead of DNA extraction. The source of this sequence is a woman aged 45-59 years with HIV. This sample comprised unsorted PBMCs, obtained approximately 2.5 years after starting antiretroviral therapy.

Here the CDR3 DNA reads TGTGCCAGTAATCCCCAGGGAACTGGAAACACCATATATTTT. Encoded protein: CASNPQGTGNTIYF. The chain links TRBV19 to TRBJ1-3; weak D call: TRBD1 (5 bases). Trimming took off 7 bases at V and 2 bases at J, with 12 bases between the two ends. Germline lookup yields CDR1 LNHDA and CDR2 SQIVND (reference sequence). The CDR3 covers 14 residues.